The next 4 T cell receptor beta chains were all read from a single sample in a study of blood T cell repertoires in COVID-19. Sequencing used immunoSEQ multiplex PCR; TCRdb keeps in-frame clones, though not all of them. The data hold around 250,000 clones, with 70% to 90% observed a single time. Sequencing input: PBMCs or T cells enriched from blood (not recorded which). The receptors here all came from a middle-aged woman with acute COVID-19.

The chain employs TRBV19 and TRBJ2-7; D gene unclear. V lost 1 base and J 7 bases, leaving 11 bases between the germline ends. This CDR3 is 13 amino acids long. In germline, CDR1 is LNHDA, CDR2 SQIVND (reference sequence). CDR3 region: CASSIVPTAEQYV. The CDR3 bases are TGTGCCAGTAGTATAGTACCTACAGCAGAGCAGTACGTC.

CDR3 coding DNA: TGCGCCAGCAGCTTGTTAAGGGGCTACAATGAGCAGTTCTTC. Translated, it gives CASSLLRGYNEQFF. V gene TRBV5-1 combines with J gene TRBJ2-1, with a weak D call TRBD1 (5 bases). CDR1 is SGHRS and CDR2 is YFSETQ in the germline V gene. This CDR3 is built from 14 residues. The V gene lost 1 base and the J gene lost 3 bases, with 8 bases spanning the gap.

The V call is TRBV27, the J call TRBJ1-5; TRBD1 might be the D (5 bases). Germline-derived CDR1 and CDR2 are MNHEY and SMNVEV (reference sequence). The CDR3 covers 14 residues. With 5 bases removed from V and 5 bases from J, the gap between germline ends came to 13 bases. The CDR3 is CASSPRDSYQPQHF. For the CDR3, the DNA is TGTGCCAGCAGTCCACGGGACTCTTATCAGCCCCAGCATTTT.

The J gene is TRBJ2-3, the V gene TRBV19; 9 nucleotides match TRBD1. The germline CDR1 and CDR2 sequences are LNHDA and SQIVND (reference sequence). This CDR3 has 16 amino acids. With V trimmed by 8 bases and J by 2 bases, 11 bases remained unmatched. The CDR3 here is CASQIRTGDFTDTQYF. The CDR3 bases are TGTGCCAGTCAAATCAGGACAGGGGATTTCACAGATACGCAGTATTTT. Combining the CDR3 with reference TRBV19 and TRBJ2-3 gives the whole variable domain DGGITQSPKYLFRKEGQNVTLSCEQNLNHDAMYWYRQDPGQGLRLIYYSQIVNDFQKGDIAEGYSVSREKKESFPLTVTSAQKNPTAFYLCASQIRTGDFTDTQYFGPGTRLTVL.